A single sample gave rise to the 18 T cell receptor beta chains below, sequenced in a study of shared clonotypes between healthy human individuals. Method: immunoSEQ multiplex PCR; TCRdb's copy keeps in-frame clones and lacks some. The data show around 1.9 million clones, about 93% seen once. In the naive CD8 group, cells lacked CD45RO and were positively selected for CCR7, so terminally differentiated effector memory CD45RA+ cells were left out. Sequencing was done on a sample of naive CD8+ T cells from PBMCs. The receptors here all came from a young man in good health. Some clones in this sample may be carry-over from other donors' samples.

A single count supports this clone. CDR3 in DNA: TGTGCCAGCAGTATCCGGGTAGCGGGAGGGGAAGAGACCCAGTACTTC. Amino acids: CASSIRVAGGEETQYF. The chain recombines TRBV27 with TRBJ2-5; 11 bases are a match to TRBD2. CDR3 size: 16 residues. J was trimmed by 3 bases and V by 5 bases; bases with no gene match: 8. The V gene's germline CDR1 is MNHEY and CDR2 SMNVEV (reference sequence).

The chain has TRBV4-3 and TRBJ1-1, with 9 bases identical to TRBD1. V shed 3 bases and J 10 bases; nucleotides not matched to a gene: 12. Germline lookup yields CDR1 LGHNA and CDR2 YSLEER. The CDR3 spans 15 residues. The DNA of the CDR3 is TGCGCCAGCAGCCATACACAGGGGGCCCTCGCTGGAGCTTTCTTT. Its protein is CASSHTQGALAGAFF.

This rearrangement joins TRBV7-9 to TRBJ1-2; possible D gene TRBD1, 5 bases. The germline V gene encodes CDR1 SEHNR and CDR2 FQNEAQ (reference sequence). The ends were cut back, 1 base at V and 13 bases at J, with 19 bases in the middle. CDR3 length equals 14 residues. This CDR3 reads CASSLGGALNLGTF. CDR3 DNA: TGTGCCAGCAGCTTAGGAGGGGCTCTTAATCTCGGCACCTTC.

The chain is built from TRBV4-1 and TRBJ1-2; TRBD1 is a possible D gene (6 bases). Per germline, CDR1 MGHRA and CDR2 YSYEKL. Trimming removed 0 bases at V and 6 bases at J, with 32 bases between. The CDR3 contains 21 residues. The CDR3 sequence: CASSQDEGVRDISLKVHGYTF. For the CDR3, the DNA is TGCGCCAGCAGCCAAGACGAGGGAGTCCGGGACATATCCCTCAAGGTCCATGGCTACACCTTC.

This clone appeared once. CDR3 in DNA: TGTGCCAGCAGCCTACTTAGCGGGACAGATACGCAGTATTTT. Amino acids: CASSLLSGTDTQYF. V gene TRBV13 combines with J gene TRBJ2-3, with 7 nucleotides matching TRBD2. V shed 5 bases and J 3 bases; nucleotides not matched to a gene: 5. The CDR3 has 14 amino acids. Germline V gives CDR1 PRHDT, CDR2 FYEKMQ (reference sequence).

The chain carries TRBV5-1 and TRBJ2-7, with D tentatively TRBD1 or TRBD2 (5 bases each). Germline CDR1 reads SGHRS; CDR2 reads YFSETQ. The CDR3 spans 18 residues. V was pared by 0 bases and J by 0 bases, with 19 bases between. CDR3 amino acids: CASSLAGTPLASSYEQYF. DNA of the CDR3: TGCGCCAGCAGCTTGGCCGGGACCCCGCTAGCCAGCTCCTACGAGCAGTACTTC.

This CDR3 is CASEDNSDYGYTF. DNA for the CDR3: TGTGCCTCCGAAGATAATTCGGACTATGGCTACACCTTC. V gene TRBV28 combines with J gene TRBJ1-2; D gene ambiguous. The CDR3 totals 13 residues. With 11 bases removed from V and 3 bases from J, the gap between germline ends came to 16 bases. Per the germline V gene, CDR1 is MDHEN and CDR2 is SYDVKM.

A remark on this clone: Other DNA sequences within the sample encode an identical CDR3. The rearrangement links TRBV28 to TRBJ2-7; D remains ambiguous. The CDR3 length is 11 residues. Germline-derived CDR1 and CDR2 are MDHEN and SYDVKM. V lost 1 base and J lost 6, with 4 bases in between. CDR3 DNA sequence: TGTGCCAGCAGTTTATCCGGCGAGCAGTACTTC. This sequence encodes CASSLSGEQYF.

This clone came up once. The rearrangement uses TRBV5-6 and TRBJ1-6; D is unclear. Germline CDR1 is SGHDT and CDR2 is YYEEEE. Trimming pared 3 bases from V and 6 bases from J, leaving 4 bases between. This CDR3 contains 12 residues. The CDR3 DNA reads TGTGCCAGCAGCTATGGTAATTCACCCCTCCACTTT. Its protein product is CASSYGNSPLHF. Complete variable domain (other parts from reference TRBV5-6 and TRBJ1-6): DAGVTQSPTHLIKTRGQQVTLRCSPKSGHDTVSWYQQALGQGPQFIFQYYEEEERQRGNFPDRFSGHQFPNYSSELNVNALLLGDSALYLCASSYGNSPLHFGNGTRLTVT.

The V call is TRBV27, the J call TRBJ1-1; D is possibly TRBD1 (6 bases). The V end lost 5 bases, the J end lost 1 base, and 17 bases lay between the germline ends. Germline lookup yields CDR1 MNHEY and CDR2 SMNVEV (reference sequence). This CDR3 spans 16 amino acids. The CDR3 DNA is TGTGCCAGCAGTCCCTCCCCGGGGGCCGGGAACACTGAAGCTTTCTTT. Encoded protein: CASSPSPGAGNTEAFF.

The chain employs TRBV4-3 and TRBJ2-1; D not resolved. The CDR3 covers 15 residues. V lost 0 bases, J lost 4 bases, and 10 bases lay in between. Germline V lookup: CDR1 LGHNA, CDR2 YSLEER. CDR3 residues: CASSQDLSPYNEQFF. The CDR3 nucleotides are TGCGCCAGCAGCCAAGATCTAAGCCCATACAATGAGCAGTTCTTC.

This clone was observed once. This chain connects TRBV28 to TRBJ2-3, with D uncertain. V was trimmed by 3 bases and J by 4 bases, leaving 11 bases between them. The germline gives CDR1 MDHEN, CDR2 SYDVKM. The CDR3 is 14 amino acids. In DNA form, the CDR3 reads TGTGCCAGCAGTTTTACCAGATTAGCAGATACGCAGTATTTT. Amino acids: CASSFTRLADTQYF.

The chain uses TRBV6-6 and TRBJ1-5; 8 nucleotides match TRBD1. V lost 5 bases, J lost 3 bases, and 3 bases stayed unmatched. The germline CDR1 and CDR2 sequences are MNHNY and SVGAGI (reference sequence). This CDR3 has 14 residues. The CDR3 DNA reads as TGTGCCAGCAGTCCGGACAGGGTCAATCAGCCCCAGCATTTT. Translated, it gives CASSPDRVNQPQHF.

A single count supports this clone. The J gene is TRBJ2-1, the V gene TRBV7-3; 8 positions agree with TRBD2. The CDR3 has 17 amino acids. CDR1 and CDR2 (germline): SGHTA, FQGTGA. After removal of 2 bases from V and 3 bases from J, the junction contained 9 bases not matched to a gene. CDR3 sequence reads: CASSLGGLGSSYNEQFF. For the CDR3, the DNA is TGTGCCAGCAGCTTAGGGGGACTAGGTTCCAGCTACAATGAGCAGTTCTTC.

The chain carries TRBV6-1 and TRBJ2-7; TRBD2 matches at 10 bases. Germline V gene sequence: CDR1 MNHNS, CDR2 SASEGT. This CDR3 region has 17 residues. V shed 4 bases, J shed 4 bases, and the junction held 13 bases outside the gene matches. The CDR3 region is CASSVGTSATTHYEQYF. CDR3 sequence (DNA): TGTGCCAGCAGTGTGGGGACTAGCGCGACGACACATTACGAGCAGTACTTC.

The chain joins TRBV7-8 to TRBJ1-5; D remains unclear. Trimming pared 4 bases from V and 6 bases from J, leaving 16 bases between. CDR3 length equals 15 residues. From germline, CDR1 is SGHVS and CDR2 FQNEAQ. As DNA, the CDR3 is TGTGCCAGCAGCTCCACAGAATTGGTTTCTCAGCCCCAGCATTTT. Amino acids: CASSSTELVSQPQHF.

The chain carries TRBV10-3 and TRBJ2-7, with D uncertain. The CDR3 spans 12 residues. Germline CDR1 and CDR2: ENHRY and SYGVKD. Trimming cost V 3 bases and J 5 bases, with 8 bases left between them. The CDR3 bases are TGTGCCATCAGTGATTTAATCCACGAGCAGTACTTC. Its translation is CAISDLIHEQYF.

The CDR3 DNA reads as TGTGCCAGCAGCCTATCCAGGGGCTACACCTTC. Residues: CASSLSRGYTF. The V and J genes are TRBV7-9 and TRBJ1-2; no clear D. There are 11 residues in the CDR3. Germline loops: CDR1 SEHNR, CDR2 FQNEAQ (reference sequence). The germline V and J ends were trimmed by 5 bases and 8 bases, with 9 bases remaining between them. Combining the CDR3 with reference TRBV7-9 and TRBJ1-2 gives the whole variable domain DTGVSQNPRHKITKRGQNVTFRCDPISEHNRLYWYRQTLGQGPEFLTYFQNEAQLEKSRLLSDRFSAERPKGSFSTLEIQRTEQGDSAMYLCASSLSRGYTFGSGTRLTVV.